One sample yielded the 29 T cell receptor beta chains listed below, sequenced in a study of blood T cell repertoires in COVID-19. The method was immunoSEQ multiplex PCR; TCRdb's version includes in-frame clones alone and lacks a portion of them. This sample has a few hundred thousand clones, with nearly 90% found just once. Sequenced sample: peripheral blood. The receptors were gathered from a woman aged 25 to 39 with COVID-19, enrolled during active disease.

The chain joins TRBV13 to TRBJ2-1; TRBD1 is a possible D gene (6 bases). CDR1 and CDR2 from the germline V gene are PRHDT and FYEKMQ (reference sequence). Trimming pared 6 bases from V and 5 bases from J, leaving 17 bases between. The CDR3 is made up of 15 amino acids. Written as DNA, the CDR3 is TGTGCCAGCAGTTCTACGTGGGACACCGACAATGAGCAGTTCTTC. Residues: CASSSTWDTDNEQFF.

The chain links TRBV11-3 to TRBJ2-1; possibly TRBD2 for D (8 bases). CDR1 and CDR2 (germline): SGHNT, YENEEA. The CDR3 length is 13 residues. V lost 11 bases and J lost 6, with 17 bases in between. In nucleotides, the CDR3 is TGTGCCCCGGGGGGGACAGAACCCAATGAGCAGTTCTTC. This encodes CAPGGTEPNEQFF.

CDR3 in DNA: TGTGCCAGTGCTGGGGCTCCAACAGATACGCAGTATTTT. Translating gives CASAGAPTDTQYF. The chain has TRBV2 and TRBJ2-3; tentative D call: TRBD1 (5 bases). The germline V gene encodes CDR1 SNHLY and CDR2 FYNNEI. This CDR3 comprises 13 residues. Trimming removed 9 bases at V and 3 bases at J, with 13 bases between.

This sequence joins TRBV5-5 and TRBJ2-3, with D possibly TRBD1 on 6 matching bases. The germline V gene encodes CDR1 SGHKS and CDR2 YYEKEE (reference sequence). The V end lost 4 bases, the J end lost 9 bases, and 9 bases lay between the germline ends. This CDR3 is built from 11 residues. The CDR3 loop reads CASSPGDTQYF. CDR3 coding DNA: TGTGCCAGCAGCCCAGGGGACACGCAGTATTTT.

V usage is TRBV7-2 and J usage is TRBJ1-2, with 9 bases lining up with TRBD1. The germline V gene encodes CDR1 SGHTA and CDR2 FQGNSA. The CDR3 has 18 amino acids. Trimming removed 0 bases from V and 0 bases from J; junction bases left unmatched: 8. The CDR3 nucleotides are TGTGCCAGCAGCTTAGCGAGTTACCGACAGGGGGCTAACTATGGCTACACCTTC. Protein sequence: CASSLASYRQGANYGYTF.

The V and J genes are TRBV6-5 and TRBJ1-3, with D hard to call. The germline gives CDR1 MNHEY, CDR2 SVGAGI. The CDR3 covers 14 residues. Trimming pared 6 bases from V and 0 bases from J, leaving 9 bases between. CDR3 bases: TGTGCCAGCAGGCCGATCGGCTCTGGAAACACCATATATTTT. Translation gives CASRPIGSGNTIYF.

The J gene is TRBJ1-2, the V gene TRBV4-1; perhaps TRBD1 as D (5 bases). V lost 0 bases, J lost 2 bases, and 7 bases lay in between. This CDR3 comprises 14 residues. Germline V lookup: CDR1 MGHRA, CDR2 YSYEKL. The chain's CDR3 is CASSQDKGNYGYTF. The CDR3, as DNA: TGCGCCAGCAGCCAAGATAAGGGGAACTATGGCTACACCTTC.

The rearrangement uses TRBV5-4 and TRBJ2-5; D is possibly TRBD2 (6 bases). This CDR3 has 15 amino acids. The V and J ends lost 4 bases and 3 bases respectively, with 16 bases between them. From germline, CDR1 is SGHNT and CDR2 YYREEE (reference sequence). The chain's CDR3 is CASSPSLLAEETQYF. CDR3 DNA sequence: TGTGCCAGCAGCCCGTCCTTACTAGCCGAAGAGACCCAGTACTTC.

The chain combines TRBV11-3 with TRBJ2-7; D perhaps matches TRBD2 (6 bases). The germline V gene has CDR1 SGHNT and CDR2 YENEEA. Trimming took 5 bases from V and 6 from J, leaving 14 bases between them. The CDR3 length is 13 residues. Written as DNA, the CDR3 is TGTGCCAGCAGCCCTGGGACTGGGCTCGAGCAGTACTTC. Translated: CASSPGTGLEQYF.

The chain couples TRBV19 to TRBJ2-7, with D tentatively TRBD2 (5 bases). The CDR3 contains 18 residues. Per germline, CDR1 LNHDA and CDR2 SQIVND (reference sequence). Trimming stripped 1 base from V and 0 bases from J, with 19 bases between. CDR3 nucleotides: TGTGCCAGTAGTATAGCGCAAGGACTGGCACCGAGCTCCTACGAGCAGTACTTC. Amino acid sequence: CASSIAQGLAPSSYEQYF.

The V and J genes are TRBV6-2 or TRBV6-3 and TRBJ2-7, with 9 bases identical to TRBD1. The germline CDR1 and CDR2 sequences are MNHEY and SVGEGT. The trim removed 2 bases at V and 1 base at J, leaving 3 bases unmatched. The CDR3 contains 15 residues. The CDR3 here is CASSYGDRASYEQYF. The CDR3, as DNA: TGTGCCAGCAGTTACGGGGACAGGGCATCCTACGAGCAGTACTTC.

The chain has TRBV18 and TRBJ1-1; possible D gene TRBD1, 5 bases. The CDR3 runs to 13 residues. With 2 bases removed from V and 5 bases from J, the gap between germline ends came to 9 bases. Germline values: CDR1 KGHSH, CDR2 LQKENI. The CDR3 sequence: CASSPREGTEAFF. As DNA, the CDR3 is TGTGCCAGCTCACCAAGGGAGGGGACTGAAGCTTTCTTT.

The chain's CDR3 is CASSTGGVNEQFF. DNA for the CDR3: TGCGCCAGCAGCACCGGCGGGGTCAATGAGCAGTTCTTC. The rearrangement joins TRBV5-1 to TRBJ2-1, with D perhaps TRBD2 (6 bases). The CDR3 runs 13 residues. The germline V and J ends were trimmed by 4 bases and 6 bases, with 11 bases remaining between them. The germline V gene has CDR1 SGHRS and CDR2 YFSETQ.

This clone was seen just once. The junction does not match germline at one end; this may be a read error. The identical CDR3 is also encoded by other nucleotide sequences in the sample. J is TRBJ1-6 and V is TRBV27; a weak D match, TRBD1 (5 bases). This CDR3 is built from 15 residues. Germline V gene data show CDR1 as MNHEY and CDR2 as SMNVEV (reference sequence). CDR3 residues: CASRQGSSYNSPLHF. CDR3 DNA sequence: TGCGCCAGCAGGCAGGGAAGCTCCTATAATTCACCCCTCCACTTT.

The chain has TRBV5-1 and TRBJ2-2; 10 bases line up with TRBD1. The CDR3 extends over 14 amino acids. CDR1 SGHRS and CDR2 YFSETQ come from the germline V gene. The ends lost 7 bases at V and 4 bases at J; junction bases unmatched: 4. The CDR3 sequence: CASRDRGATGELFF. In DNA form, the CDR3 reads TGCGCCAGCCGGGACAGGGGAGCCACCGGGGAGCTGTTTTTT.

The rearrangement links TRBV9 to TRBJ2-3, with 10 nucleotides matching TRBD2. The CDR3 sequence is 16 residues long. Germline CDR1 SGDLS, CDR2 YYNGEE. V lost 4 bases and J lost 0; bases outside the gene matches: 5. The CDR3 DNA reads TGTGCCAGCAGCACTACTAGCGGGGTTAGCACAGATACGCAGTATTTT. Translation: CASSTTSGVSTDTQYF.

The chain carries TRBV3-1 (or the pseudogene TRBV3-2) and TRBJ1-2, with D possibly TRBD1 on 6 matching bases. Germline V gene sequence: CDR1 LGHDT, CDR2 YNNKEL (reference sequence). V gave up 3 bases and J gave up 6 bases, with 8 bases separating them. This CDR3 is built from 12 residues. In nucleotides, the CDR3 is TGTGCCAGCAGCCACCAGGGGAATGGCTACACCTTC. This translates into CASSHQGNGYTF.

This chain uses TRBV18 with TRBJ2-7; 7 bases are a match to TRBD1. Unmatched junction bases numbered 12, after V lost 5 bases and J lost 2 bases. Per the germline V gene, CDR1 is KGHSH and CDR2 is LQKENI. This CDR3 contains 16 residues. CDR3 in amino acids: CASSVSTRDRPYEQYF. The CDR3 coding sequence is TGTGCCAGCTCAGTTTCAACTCGGGACAGACCCTACGAGCAGTACTTC. The whole variable domain, filled in from reference TRBV18 and TRBJ2-7, reads NAGVMQNPRHLVRRRGQEARLRCSPMKGHSHVYWYRQLPEEGLKFMVYLQKENIIDESGMPKERFSAEFPKEGPSILRIQQVVRGDSAAYFCASSVSTRDRPYEQYFGPGTRLTVT.

This clone was recorded only once. The chain has TRBV5-6 and TRBJ1-1, with D maybe TRBD1 (6 bases). Trimming removed 2 bases at V and 6 bases at J, with 14 bases between. The CDR3 contains 14 residues. The germline V gene encodes CDR1 SGHDT and CDR2 YYEEEE. CDR3 region: CASSFAGAGAEAFF. The CDR3 DNA sequence: TGTGCCAGCAGCTTTGCAGGGGCCGGCGCTGAAGCTTTCTTT.

V and J are TRBV18 and TRBJ1-1, with D uncertain. Germline CDR1 KGHSH, CDR2 LQKENI. Trimming cost V 3 bases and J 4 bases, with 12 bases left between them. This CDR3 spans 14 amino acids. The CDR3 is CASSPSGMPTEAFF. CDR3 sequence (DNA): TGTGCCAGCTCACCCTCGGGGATGCCCACTGAAGCTTTCTTT.

The gene calls are TRBV27 and TRBJ2-2, with 8 bases matching TRBD2. In germline, CDR1 is MNHEY, CDR2 SMNVEV (reference sequence). This CDR3 contains 15 residues. V shed 7 bases and J 4 bases; nucleotides not matched to a gene: 8. Here the CDR3 reads CASTMGLAGTGELFF. Here the CDR3 DNA reads TGTGCCAGCACTATGGGGCTAGCGGGCACCGGGGAGCTGTTTTTT.

This chain joins TRBV19 and TRBJ1-1, with a tentative D call TRBD1 (5 bases). Germline V gives CDR1 LNHDA, CDR2 SQIVND (reference sequence). V lost 2 bases and J 4 bases, leaving 14 bases between the germline ends. The CDR3 totals 15 residues. CDR3: CASSIQGAGITEAFF. In nucleotides, the CDR3 is TGTGCCAGTAGTATACAGGGAGCGGGGATCACTGAAGCTTTCTTT.

The chain couples TRBV14 to TRBJ1-6; possibly TRBD1 for D (5 bases). Trimming left V 0 bases short and J 3 bases short, with 6 bases between. Per the germline V gene, CDR1 is SGHDN and CDR2 is FVKESK. The CDR3 covers 15 residues. The CDR3 loop is CASSQDQGYNSPLHF. CDR3 in DNA: TGTGCCAGCAGCCAAGATCAGGGCTATAATTCACCCCTCCACTTT.

This clone was seen just once. The chain employs TRBV2 and TRBJ2-1; a possible D gene is TRBD2 (5 bases). Per germline, CDR1 SNHLY and CDR2 FYNNEI. This CDR3 is built from 12 residues. Trimming removed 6 bases at V and 7 bases at J, with 10 bases between. The CDR3 DNA follows: TGTGCCAGCAGCTTGGACTGGAATGAGCAGTTCTTC. Its translation is CASSLDWNEQFF.

V usage is TRBV6-1 and J usage is TRBJ1-5, with 7 bases fitting TRBD1. CDR1 is MNHNS, CDR2 SASEGT, per germline. This CDR3 region has 14 residues. Losses at the gene ends were 2 bases for V and 7 bases for J; bases not matched to a gene: 5. CDR3 DNA sequence: TGTGCCAGCAGTGAAACAGGGGTAGGCCAGCCCCAGCATTTT. Protein product: CASSETGVGQPQHF.

The J gene is TRBJ2-1, the V gene TRBV28; 7 nucleotides line up with TRBD2. The CDR3 is made up of 16 amino acids. V lost 5 bases to trimming and J lost 0 bases; unmatched junction nucleotides: 7. Germline values: CDR1 MDHEN, CDR2 SYDVKM. CDR3 nucleotide sequence: TGTGCCAGCAGTACCCGGGGAGGGAACTCCTACAATGAGCAGTTCTTC. Translation gives CASSTRGGNSYNEQFF.

A remark on this clone: This specimen includes other DNA sequences encoding the same CDR3. This sequence joins TRBV25-1 and TRBJ2-1; D is ambiguous. The CDR3 is 12 residues long. Trimming stripped 4 bases from V and 3 bases from J, with 4 bases between. Germline V gene data show CDR1 as MGHDK and CDR2 as SYGVNS. The CDR3 sequence is CASSANYNEQFF. The DNA of the CDR3 is TGTGCCAGCAGTGCCAACTACAATGAGCAGTTCTTC.

This rearrangement joins TRBV18 to TRBJ1-1, with D hard to call. The CDR3 runs 14 residues. From germline, CDR1 is KGHSH and CDR2 LQKENI. V was shortened by 0 bases and J by 4 bases, with 9 bases between the two germline ends. The CDR3 spells CASSPPYGVTEAFF. The CDR3 DNA follows: TGTGCCAGCTCACCACCGTACGGTGTCACTGAAGCTTTCTTT.

The DNA of the CDR3 is TGTGCCAGTAGTACGTTGTCGCGAGAGGAAAAACTGTTTTTT. This translates into CASSTLSREEKLFF. The genes are TRBV19 and TRBJ1-4; D is uncertain. There are 14 residues in the CDR3. The V gene lost 4 bases and the J gene lost 8 bases, with 14 bases spanning the gap. The germline gives CDR1 LNHDA, CDR2 SQIVND (reference sequence).